The rows below give T cell receptor beta chains drawn from one sample of a study of blood T cell repertoires in COVID-19. Clones were sequenced by immunoSEQ multiplex PCR, and TCRdb holds only the in-frame ones, with some missing. Here the sample spans some 320,000 clones, 90% to 95% being singletons. Sequencing was carried out using PBMCs or T cells enriched from blood (not recorded which). All receptors derive from a woman younger than 45 who had been exposed to COVID-19. Each CDR3 is given without its conserved first and last residue. Fields, in order: V gene, CDR3 length, J gene, CDR3 protein.

V: TRBV5-4; length: 12; J: TRBJ2-5; CDR3: ASSSWASRETQY
V: TRBV7-9; length: 12; J: TRBJ1-2; CDR3: ASSLSGAGWGYT
V: TRBV5-1; length: 13; J: TRBJ1-4; CDR3: ASSLLGSGNEKLF
V: TRBV15; length: 12; J: TRBJ1-2; CDR3: ATSLYRDSYGYT
V: TRBV5-1; length: 14; J: TRBJ2-2; CDR3: ASSNGLAGVYRELF
V: TRBV7-9; length: 14; J: TRBJ1-2; CDR3: ASSLSVQGAAYGYT
V: TRBV19; length: 12; J: TRBJ1-2; CDR3: ASSIWGTRYGYT
V: TRBV6-5; length: 11; J: TRBJ1-1; CDR3: ASRLGDYTEAF
V: TRBV30; length: 12; J: TRBJ1-5; CDR3: AWRAARGNQPQH
V: TRBV6-5; length: 11; J: TRBJ1-2; CDR3: ASSPGLSYGYT
V: TRBV27; length: 13; J: TRBJ1-6; CDR3: ASSFDFRGRSPLH
V: TRBV7-8; length: 13; J: TRBJ2-5; CDR3: ASSLAEVAGETQY
V: TRBV2; length: 13; J: TRBJ2-2; CDR3: ASSGTSGGFGELF
V: TRBV5-1; length: 12; J: TRBJ1-3; CDR3: ASSLGQPGNTIY
V: TRBV30; length: 17; J: TRBJ2-1; CDR3: AWSVPGLAGGFSYNEQF
V: TRBV2; length: 13; J: TRBJ2-7; CDR3: ASTLQGPSSYEQY
V: TRBV5-6; length: 12; J: TRBJ2-7; CDR3: ASSQRGGTYEQY
V: TRBV2; length: 11; J: TRBJ2-2; CDR3: ASQGTNTGELF
V: TRBV20-1; length: 9; J: TRBJ2-1; CDR3: SAPTRNEQF
V: TRBV7-9; length: 13; J: TRBJ1-1; CDR3: ASSSTRGSNTEAF
V: TRBV6-5; length: 14; J: TRBJ2-2; CDR3: ASSYSAGMSTGELF
V: TRBV24-1; length: 13; J: TRBJ2-3; CDR3: ATSDPRGRLDTQY
V: TRBV7-6; length: 10; J: TRBJ2-1; CDR3: ASSLARNEQF
V: TRBV29-1; length: 11; J: TRBJ2-5; CDR3: SALEYPGGTQY
V: TRBV3-1/TRBV3-2; length: 10; J: TRBJ1-2; CDR3: ASSLPDDGYT
V: TRBV5-1; length: 11; J: TRBJ2-7; CDR3: ASSLPATYEQY